Reported below is one T cell receptor beta chain. Its antigen is unidentified. Sequence at one end of the junction differs from germline and may be a read error. PCR employed 60 Vbeta and 13 Jbeta primers. Assay used: immunoSEQ multiplex PCR; TCRdb lists only in-frame clones, some missing. Among roughly 250,000 clones listed, around two thirds were seen once. Participants comprised healthy donors of bone marrow. These data originate in a study of cytomegalovirus exposure and HLA in healthy donors. The study's findings and limits: Presence/absence comparisons presumed near-even sequencing depth among donors.

Germline V lookup: CDR1 SGHAT, CDR2 FQNNGV. The CDR3 length is 16 residues. The source material was PBMCs. The clonotype was recovered from a female donor in good health and CMV-seronegative. V gene TRBV11-2 combines with J gene TRBJ1-1; D not resolved. The CDR3 DNA sequence: TGTGCCAGCAGCTTATTCACCTCAATCATCACTACTGGAGCTTTCTTT. Encoded protein: CASSLFTSIITTGAFF.